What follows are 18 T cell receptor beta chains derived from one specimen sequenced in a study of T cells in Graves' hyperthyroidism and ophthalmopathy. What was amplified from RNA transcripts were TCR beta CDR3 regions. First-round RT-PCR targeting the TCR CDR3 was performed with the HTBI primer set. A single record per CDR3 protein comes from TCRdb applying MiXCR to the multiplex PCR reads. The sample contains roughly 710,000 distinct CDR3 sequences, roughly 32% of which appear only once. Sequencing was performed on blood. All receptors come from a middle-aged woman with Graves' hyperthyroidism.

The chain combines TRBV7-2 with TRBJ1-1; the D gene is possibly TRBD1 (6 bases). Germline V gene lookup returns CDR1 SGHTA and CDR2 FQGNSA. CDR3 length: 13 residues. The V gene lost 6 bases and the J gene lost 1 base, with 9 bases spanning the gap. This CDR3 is CASRGGPNTEAFF. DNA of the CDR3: TGTGCCAGCAGAGGGGGACCGAACACTGAAGCTTTCTTT.

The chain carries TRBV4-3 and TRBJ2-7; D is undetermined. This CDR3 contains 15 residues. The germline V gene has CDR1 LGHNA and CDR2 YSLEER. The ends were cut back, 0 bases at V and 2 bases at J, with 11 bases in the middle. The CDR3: CASSQDPDRAYEQYF. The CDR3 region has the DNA TGCGCCAGCAGCCAAGATCCGGATCGGGCCTACGAGCAGTACTTC.

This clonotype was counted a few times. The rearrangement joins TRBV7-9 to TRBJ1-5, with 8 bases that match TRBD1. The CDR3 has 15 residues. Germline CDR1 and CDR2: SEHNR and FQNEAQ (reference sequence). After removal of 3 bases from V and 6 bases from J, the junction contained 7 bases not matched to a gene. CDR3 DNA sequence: TGTGCCAGCAGCTTCGGGGACAGGAGTGTTCAGCCCCAGCATTTT. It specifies CASSFGDRSVQPQHF.

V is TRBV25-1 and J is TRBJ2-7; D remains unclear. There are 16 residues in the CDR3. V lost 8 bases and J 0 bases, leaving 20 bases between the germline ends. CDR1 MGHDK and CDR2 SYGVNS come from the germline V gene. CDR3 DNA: TGTGCCAGCTCACTTACCAAGGCCCCGTCCTCCTACGAGCAGTACTTC. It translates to CASSLTKAPSSYEQYF.

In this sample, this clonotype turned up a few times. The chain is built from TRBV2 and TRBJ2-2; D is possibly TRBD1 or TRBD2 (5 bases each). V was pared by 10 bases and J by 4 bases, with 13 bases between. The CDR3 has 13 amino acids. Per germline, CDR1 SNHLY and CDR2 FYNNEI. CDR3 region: CATRAGSTGELFF. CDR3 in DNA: TGTGCCACCAGGGCAGGGAGCACCGGGGAGCTGTTTTTT.

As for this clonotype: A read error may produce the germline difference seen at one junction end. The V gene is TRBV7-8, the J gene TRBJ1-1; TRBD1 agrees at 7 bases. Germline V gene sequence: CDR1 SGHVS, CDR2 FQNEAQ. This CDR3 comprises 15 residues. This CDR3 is CASGFQDRPNTEAFF. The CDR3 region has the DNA TGTGCCAGCGGCTTTCAGGACAGGCCGAACACTGAAGCTTTCTTT. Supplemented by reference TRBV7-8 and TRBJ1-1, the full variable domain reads GAGVSQSPRYKVAKRGQDVALRCDPISGHVSLFWYQQALGQGPEFLTYFQNEAQLDKSGLPSDRFFAERPEGSVSTLKIQRTQQEDSAVYLCASGFQDRPNTEAFFGQGTRLTVV.

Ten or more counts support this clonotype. CDR3 in DNA: TGTGCCACCCAACAGGGAAACACCATATATTTT. It translates to CATQQGNTIYF. The rearrangement links TRBV19 to TRBJ1-3; no clear D. The CDR3 covers 11 residues. The germline CDR1 and CDR2 sequences are LNHDA and SQIVND (reference sequence). Trimming pared 10 bases from V and 4 bases from J, leaving 8 bases between.

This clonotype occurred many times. Here the CDR3 DNA reads TGCAGTGCTATCAGGGAATACGAGCAGTACTTC. Amino acid sequence: CSAIREYEQYF. The chain combines TRBV20-1 with TRBJ2-7; D possibly corresponds to TRBD1 (5 bases). Germline CDR1 is DFQATT and CDR2 is SNEGSKA (reference sequence). Trimming took off 4 bases at V and 4 bases at J, with 8 bases between the two ends. The CDR3 sequence is 11 residues long.

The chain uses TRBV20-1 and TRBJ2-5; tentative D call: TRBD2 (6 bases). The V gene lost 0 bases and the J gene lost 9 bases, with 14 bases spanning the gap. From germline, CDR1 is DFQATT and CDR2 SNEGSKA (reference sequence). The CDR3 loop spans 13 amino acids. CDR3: CSARDLGGQPQYF. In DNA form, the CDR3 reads TGCAGTGCTAGAGATCTGGGGGGTCAGCCCCAGTACTTC.

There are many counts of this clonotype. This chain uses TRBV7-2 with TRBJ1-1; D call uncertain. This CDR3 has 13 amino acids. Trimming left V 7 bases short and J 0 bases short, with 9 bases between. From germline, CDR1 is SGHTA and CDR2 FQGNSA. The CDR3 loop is CASTGSLNTEAFF. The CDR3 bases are TGTGCCAGCACCGGGTCCTTGAACACTGAAGCTTTCTTT. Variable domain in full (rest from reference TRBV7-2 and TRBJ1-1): GAGVSQSPSNKVTEKGKDVELRCDPISGHTALYWYRQSLGQGLEFLIYFQGNSAPDKSGLPSDRFSAERTGGSVSTLTIQRTQQEDSAVYLCASTGSLNTEAFFGQGTRLTVV.

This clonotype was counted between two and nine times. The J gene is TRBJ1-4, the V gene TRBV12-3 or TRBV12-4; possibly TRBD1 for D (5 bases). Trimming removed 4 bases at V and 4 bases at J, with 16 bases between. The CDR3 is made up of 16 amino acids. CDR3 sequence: CASSSPGRGLNEKLFF. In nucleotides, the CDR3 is TGTGCCAGCAGTTCTCCCGGGCGGGGACTTAATGAAAAACTGTTTTTT.

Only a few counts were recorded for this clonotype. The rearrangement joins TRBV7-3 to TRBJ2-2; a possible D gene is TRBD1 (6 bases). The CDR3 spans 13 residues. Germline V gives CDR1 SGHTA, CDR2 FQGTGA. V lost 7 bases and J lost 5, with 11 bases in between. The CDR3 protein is CASKGGYTGELFF. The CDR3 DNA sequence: TGTGCCAGCAAAGGGGGTTATACCGGGGAGCTGTTTTTT. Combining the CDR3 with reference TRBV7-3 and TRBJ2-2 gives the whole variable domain GAGVSQTPSNKVTEKGKYVELRCDPISGHTALYWYRQSLGQGPEFLIYFQGTGAADDSGLPNDRFFAVRPEGSVSTLKIQRTERGDSAVYLCASKGGYTGELFFGEGSRLTVL.

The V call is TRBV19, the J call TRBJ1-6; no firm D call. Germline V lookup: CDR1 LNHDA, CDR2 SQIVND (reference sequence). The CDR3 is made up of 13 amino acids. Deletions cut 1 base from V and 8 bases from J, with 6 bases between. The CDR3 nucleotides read TGTGCCAGTAGTATAGTAAGAGATTCACCCCTCCACTTT. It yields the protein CASSIVRDSPLHF.

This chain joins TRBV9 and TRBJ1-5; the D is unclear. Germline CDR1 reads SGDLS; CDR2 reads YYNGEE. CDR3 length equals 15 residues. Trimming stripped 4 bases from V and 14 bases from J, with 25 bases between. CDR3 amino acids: CASSSRTSGVHNEHF. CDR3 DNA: TGTGCCAGCAGCTCCCGGACTAGCGGGGTCCACAATGAGCATTTT.

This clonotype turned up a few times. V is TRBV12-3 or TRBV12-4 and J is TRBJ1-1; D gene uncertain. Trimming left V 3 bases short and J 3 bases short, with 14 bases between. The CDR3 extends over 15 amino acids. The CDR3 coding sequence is TGTGCCAGCAGTTTCCGTCGTATGGACCACACTGAAGCTTTCTTT. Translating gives CASSFRRMDHTEAFF.

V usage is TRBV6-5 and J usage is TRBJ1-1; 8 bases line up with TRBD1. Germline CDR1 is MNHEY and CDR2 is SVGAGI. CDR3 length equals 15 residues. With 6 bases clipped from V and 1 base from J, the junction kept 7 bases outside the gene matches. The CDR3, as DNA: TGTGCCAGCAGGTCTTCCGGGACAGGGAACACTGAAGCTTTCTTT. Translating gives CASRSSGTGNTEAFF.

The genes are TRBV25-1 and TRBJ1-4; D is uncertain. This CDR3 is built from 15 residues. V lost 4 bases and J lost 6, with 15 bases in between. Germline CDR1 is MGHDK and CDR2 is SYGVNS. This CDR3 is CASSARDLLDEKLFF. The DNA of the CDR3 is TGTGCCAGCAGTGCTAGAGATCTATTGGATGAAAAACTGTTTTTT. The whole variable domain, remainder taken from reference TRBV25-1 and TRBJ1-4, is EADIYQTPRYLVIGTGKKITLECSQTMGHDKMYWYQQDPGMELHLIHYSYGVNSTEKGDLSSESTVSRIRTEHFPLTLESARPSHTSQYLCASSARDLLDEKLFFGSGTQLSVL.

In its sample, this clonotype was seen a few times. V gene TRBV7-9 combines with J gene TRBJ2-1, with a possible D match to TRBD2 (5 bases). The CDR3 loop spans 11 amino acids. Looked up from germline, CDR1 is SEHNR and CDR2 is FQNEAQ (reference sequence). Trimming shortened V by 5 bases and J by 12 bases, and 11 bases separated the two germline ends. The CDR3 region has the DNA TGTGCCAGCAGCACGCTCGCGGGGCAGTTCTTC. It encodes CASSTLAGQFF.